This entry lists 10 T cell receptor beta chains sequenced from one sample in a study of identical twins. TCRdb reprocessed the 5' RACE reads with MiXCR, giving one entry per CDR3 protein. This sample has hundreds of thousands of distinct CDR3 sequences, with 8.5% to 9.5% found just once. The sample was also reused in another study, on yellow fever vaccine responses in identical twins.

Specimen: PBMCs. The receptors here all came from a woman aged 18 to 35 in good health.

For this clonotype: Being one base from a much bigger clone, this may be a read error. The gene calls are TRBV10-3 and TRBJ2-7; 9 nucleotides line up with TRBD2. The CDR3 consists of 15 residues. Trimming removed 3 bases from V and 2 bases from J; junction bases left unmatched: 5. Germline V lookup: CDR1 ENHRY, CDR2 SYGVKD. The CDR3 loop is CAISDSTSGTYEQYF. The CDR3 bases are TGTGCCATCAGTGACTCGACTAGCGGCACCTACGAGCAGTACTTC.

This chain joins TRBV7-2 and TRBJ2-7, with TRBD1 matching over 8 bases. Germline V gene data show CDR1 as SGHTA and CDR2 as FQGNSA. Unmatched junction bases numbered 5, after V lost 5 bases and J lost 5 bases. This CDR3 comprises 13 residues. Here the CDR3 reads CASSTDRVNEQYF. CDR3 nucleotide sequence: TGTGCCAGCAGCACGGACAGGGTCAACGAGCAGTACTTC.

The chain uses TRBV7-2 and TRBJ2-1; 9 positions agree with TRBD1. CDR3 length: 15 amino acids. Germline CDR1 and CDR2: SGHTA and FQGNSA. Trimming at V came to 1 base and at J to 7 bases, leaving 5 bases not matched to a gene. CDR3 loop: CASSLDRGRENEQFF. The DNA of the CDR3 is TGTGCCAGCAGCTTAGACAGGGGGCGCGAGAATGAGCAGTTCTTC. Drawing the rest from reference TRBV7-2 and TRBJ2-1, the complete variable domain is GAGVSQSPSNKVTEKGKDVELRCDPISGHTALYWYRQSLGQGLEFLIYFQGNSAPDKSGLPSDRFSAERTGGSVSTLTIQRTQQEDSAVYLCASSLDRGRENEQFFGPGTRLTVL.

This clonotype came up many times. CDR3: CSVARQGRNEQYF. The CDR3 DNA is TGCAGCGTTGCTCGACAGGGGAGGAACGAGCAGTACTTC. V is TRBV29-1 and J is TRBJ2-7; 8 nucleotides line up with TRBD1. The CDR3 spans 13 residues. Germline V gives CDR1 SQVTM, CDR2 ANQGSEA. Trimming took 4 bases from V and 5 from J; bases not matched to a gene: 7.

Many counts were recorded for this clonotype. One end of the junction fails to match germline, which may point to a read error. The genes are TRBV2 and TRBJ1-1; D possibly corresponds to TRBD1 (6 bases). This CDR3 has 15 residues. Germline-derived CDR1 and CDR2 are SNHLY and FYNNEI. Here the CDR3 DNA reads TGTGCCAGCAGGGAAGGGGGAACCATGAACACTGAAGCTTTCTTT. Protein: CASREGGTMNTEAFF.

This clonotype was recorded a few times. The chain joins TRBV5-1 to TRBJ2-7; 7 bases map to TRBD1. The CDR3 has 17 amino acids. The J segment lost 0 bases and the V segment lost 4 bases, leaving 13 bases of the junction unmatched. Germline V gene lookup returns CDR1 SGHRS and CDR2 YFSETQ. Here the CDR3 DNA reads TGCGCCAGCAGCCCGACCAAGATGGGACAGAACTCCTACGAGCAGTACTTC. Amino acids: CASSPTKMGQNSYEQYF.

In its sample, this clonotype was seen a few times. The CDR3 nucleotides are TGTGCCACCAGTGCCTCCTTCGGGACAGGCACCTACGAGCAGTACTTC. This encodes CATSASFGTGTYEQYF. J is TRBJ2-7 and V is TRBV24-1; 8 bases fit TRBD1. Germline CDR1 KGHDR, CDR2 SFDVKD. CDR3 length: 16 amino acids. The trim removed 5 bases at V and 2 bases at J, leaving 10 bases unmatched.

This clonotype was picked up a small number of times. The rearrangement uses TRBV11-2 and TRBJ2-5; 10 bases are shared with TRBD2. V trimming: 1 base; J trimming: 3 bases; junction bases outside the gene matches: 8. Germline loops: CDR1 SGHAT, CDR2 FQNNGV. CDR3 length: 17 residues. In DNA, the CDR3 is TGTGCCAGCAGCTTAGGGTTTTTTACTAGCGGGGAAGAGACCCAGTACTTC. This codes for CASSLGFFTSGEETQYF.

The gene calls are TRBV29-1 and TRBJ2-7, with D hard to call. The V gene's germline CDR1 is SQVTM and CDR2 ANQGSEA. Between the trimmed V and J ends, which lost 7 bases and 1 base, there was a span of 8 bases. This CDR3 contains 11 residues. CDR3 sequence reads: CSDRKSYEQYF. As DNA, the CDR3 is TGCAGCGATAGGAAATCCTACGAGCAGTACTTC.

The V call is TRBV20-1, the J call TRBJ2-3, with 8 bases matching TRBD2. The CDR3 totals 17 residues. Germline trimming cut 0 bases from V and 4 bases from J; bases unmatched to any gene: 12. CDR1 is DFQATT and CDR2 is SNEGSKA in the germline V gene (reference sequence). CDR3 DNA: TGCAGTGCTAGAGATCATGAGCGGGGGCTACGTCCAGATACGCAGTATTTT. Encoded protein: CSARDHERGLRPDTQYF.